One and the same sample provided the 29 T cell receptor beta chains below, sequenced in a study of tumor-infiltrating lymphocytes in primary liver carcinoma. Researchers generated TCR beta cDNA from roughly 520 ng of total RNA, relying on a constant-region primer. Construction of TCR beta libraries relied on three successive nested multiplex PCR rounds employing slightly modified ARM-PCR. TRBV1-TRBV30 forward primers and a C-beta reverse primer were used in the first two PCR rounds, which each ran for nine to ten cycles. Using its own MiXCR run on the multiplex PCR reads, TCRdb lists one record per CDR3 protein. The sample lists some 180,000 distinct CDR3 sequences, 50% to 75% occurring once. The blood RNA (from unsorted whole blood) was obtained, and germline DNA was also extracted. Sequenced: peripheral blood. The receptor set was obtained from a man in his forties with primary liver carcinoma and hepatitis B virus infection.

This chain joins TRBV6-1 and TRBJ2-7, with D unclear. The V gene's germline CDR1 is MNHNS and CDR2 SASEGT. This CDR3 contains 14 residues. Between the trimmed V and J ends, which lost 1 base and 2 bases, there was a span of 9 bases. The CDR3 loop is CASSEGWNPYEQYF. Here the CDR3 DNA reads TGTGCCAGCAGTGAAGGGTGGAACCCCTACGAGCAGTACTTC.

This chain connects TRBV29-1 to TRBJ2-5; D is possibly TRBD1 (6 bases). CDR1 and CDR2 from the germline V gene are SQVTM and ANQGSEA. The CDR3 spans 12 residues. Here the CDR3 DNA reads TGCTGCGCGACAGGTCGATTCGAGACCCAGTACTTC. It is translated as CCATGRFETQYF. The full variable domain, with the rest looked up from reference TRBV29-1 and TRBJ2-5, is SAVISQKPSRDICQRGTSLTIQCQVDSQVTMMFWYRQQPGQSLTLIATANQGSEATYESGFVIDKFPISRPNLTFSTLTVSNMSPEDSSIYLCCATGRFETQYFGPGTRLLVL.

The chain uses TRBV11-2 and TRBJ1-1; a possible D gene is TRBD1 (5 bases). The V end lost 10 bases, the J end lost 3 bases, and 18 bases lay between the germline ends. The CDR3 loop spans 14 amino acids. The germline CDR1 and CDR2 sequences are SGHAT and FQNNGV. The CDR3 region is CAISPTWGYTEAFF. DNA of the CDR3: TGTGCCATCAGTCCAACATGGGGCTACACTGAAGCTTTCTTT. The variable domain in full, with the rest retrieved from reference TRBV11-2 and TRBJ1-1, is EAGVAQSPRYKIIEKRQSVAFWCNPISGHATLYWYQQILGQGPKLLIQFQNNGVVDDSQLPKDRFSAERLKGVDSTLKIQPAKLEDSAVYLCAISPTWGYTEAFFGQGTRLTVV.

Notes on this clonotype: A much larger clonotype is one base distant, so this may be a read error. The chain carries TRBV11-2 and TRBJ2-5; possible D gene TRBD1, 5 bases. The V gene's germline CDR1 is SGHAT and CDR2 FQNNGV. The CDR3 sequence is 14 residues long. CDR3 residues: CTSYPSRGEETQYF. CDR3 nucleotide sequence: TGTACCAGCTACCCAAGTAGGGGTGAGGAGACCCAGTACTTC.

This clonotype appeared a few times. A much larger clone differs by one base, so this may be a read error. The chain joins TRBV11-2 to TRBJ2-5; the match to TRBD2 covers 8 bases. Germline lookup yields CDR1 SGHAT and CDR2 FQNNGV. The CDR3 is made up of 16 amino acids. CDR3 nucleotide sequence: TGTGCCGGCAGCTTAGGGGGACTAGGGGCCGCAGAGACCCAGTACTTC. Its protein is CAGSLGGLGAAETQYF.

This clonotype occurred once. The genes are TRBV29-1 and TRBJ2-5, with TRBD2 matching 7 bases. The V gene's germline CDR1 is SQVTM and CDR2 ANQGSEA. This CDR3 is 14 amino acids long. With 1 base clipped from V and 1 base from J, the junction kept 3 bases outside the gene matches. CDR3 protein: CSVEGWEGQETQYF. The CDR3 DNA sequence: TGCAGCGTTGAAGGATGGGAGGGCCAAGAGACCCAGTACTTC.

The chain combines TRBV6-1 with TRBJ2-3; D is possibly TRBD2 (5 bases). Germline lookup yields CDR1 MNHNS and CDR2 SASEGT. Between the trimmed V and J ends, which lost 4 bases and 2 bases, there was a span of 16 bases. The CDR3 spans 16 residues. The CDR3 spells CASSGRLAVHTDTQYF. CDR3 in DNA: TGTGCCAGCAGTGGAAGGCTAGCTGTTCACACAGATACGCAGTATTTT.

This clonotype was seen a single time. The junction departs from the called germline gene at one end, perhaps through a read error. This chain links TRBV6-1 with TRBJ1-1; D uncertain. The CDR3 has 14 amino acids. The germline CDR1 and CDR2 sequences are MNHNS and SASEGT. CDR3 amino acids: CGSSISLTNTEAFF. The CDR3 DNA sequence: TGTGGCAGCAGTATCAGCCTTACGAACACTGAAGCTTTCTTT.

On this clonotype itself: Being one base from a much bigger clone, this may be a read error. J is TRBJ2-5 and V is TRBV12-3 or TRBV12-4; D not resolved. CDR3 length: 11 residues. The CDR3 DNA reads TGTGTCAGCAGCCCCCAAGAGACCCAGTACTTC. Its protein is CVSSPQETQYF.

Only a few counts were recorded for this clonotype. The genes are TRBV4-1 and TRBJ2-3; 8 bases agree with TRBD2. V gave up 4 bases and J gave up 4 bases; unmatched junction bases: 13. Germline-derived CDR1 and CDR2 are MGHRA and YSYEKL. This CDR3 spans 17 amino acids. As DNA, the CDR3 is TGCGCCAGCAGCCCATTTTCGGGTAGCGGGACGGCAGATACGCAGTATTTT. This sequence encodes CASSPFSGSGTADTQYF.

The chain joins TRBV6-5 to TRBJ1-1; unclear D gene. Germline CDR1 reads MNHEY; CDR2 reads SVGAGI. V was pared by 4 bases and J by 5 bases, with 14 bases between. The CDR3 has 14 residues. CDR3 sequence: CASSSLLGWTEAFF. The CDR3 nucleotides are TGTGCCAGCAGTTCACTACTGGGATGGACTGAAGCTTTCTTT.

For this clonotype: Since no conserved phenylalanine or tryptophan closes the CDR3, a read error is the likely cause. This chain connects TRBV11-2 to TRBJ2-2; D ambiguous. V gave up 0 bases and J gave up 7 bases, with 9 bases separating them. The CDR3 is 14 residues long. Germline CDR1 and CDR2: SGHAT and FQNNGV. CDR3 amino acids: CASSLDYGGGELFS. The CDR3 DNA reads as TGTGCCAGCAGCTTAGATTATGGCGGCGGGGAGCTGTTTTCT.

This chain connects TRBV6-5 to TRBJ2-5; 9 nucleotides agree with TRBD2. The CDR3 extends over 14 amino acids. Germline values: CDR1 MNHEY, CDR2 SVGAGI. The V and J ends lost 4 bases and 5 bases, in that order; junction bases with no gene match: 5. CDR3 region: CASSSSGNGETQYF. In DNA, the CDR3 is TGTGCCAGCAGTTCTAGCGGGAACGGCGAGACCCAGTACTTC.

J is TRBJ2-1 and V is TRBV7-9; 10 bases match TRBD2. The germline CDR1 and CDR2 sequences are SEHNR and FQNEAQ (reference sequence). The CDR3 consists of 17 residues. With 1 base clipped from V and 4 bases from J, the junction kept 7 bases outside the gene matches. The CDR3 reads CASSLGSTSGTYNEQFF. CDR3 bases: TGTGCCAGCAGCTTAGGTAGCACTAGCGGGACATACAATGAGCAGTTCTTC.

Points on this clonotype: At one boundary the junction diverges from the germline segment, which might be a read error. This rearrangement joins TRBV4-2 to TRBJ2-5; perhaps TRBD2 as D (5 bases). The CDR3 length is 15 residues. Germline CDR1 is LGHNA and CDR2 is YNFKEQ. The CDR3 loop is CTSSPANGVGETQYF. CDR3 coding DNA: TGTACCAGCAGCCCCGCTAACGGGGTGGGGGAGACCCAGTACTTC.

The chain couples TRBV6-2 or TRBV6-3 to TRBJ1-3, with D unclear. The CDR3 has 15 residues. Between the trimmed V and J ends, which lost 8 bases and 2 bases, there was a span of 16 bases. The germline gives CDR1 MNHEY, CDR2 SVGEGT. This CDR3 is CASGLGPRPGNTIYF. The CDR3 nucleotides are TGTGCCAGCGGCCTCGGTCCTAGGCCTGGAAACACCATATATTTT.

In this sample, this clonotype turned up many times. The chain recombines TRBV11-2 with TRBJ2-2, with TRBD2 matching 12 bases. V shed 5 bases, J shed 6 bases, and the junction held 7 bases outside the gene matches. CDR3 length: 16 amino acids. The germline gives CDR1 SGHAT, CDR2 FQNNGV. The CDR3 sequence: CASSGRLAGDSGELFF. The DNA for the CDR3 is TGTGCCAGCAGCGGACGACTAGCGGGAGATTCCGGGGAGCTGTTTTTT.

To note about this clonotype: The junction differs from germline at one of its ends, possibly a read error. The chain couples TRBV4-1 to TRBJ2-4; tentatively, D is TRBD1 (6 bases). CDR1 is MGHRA, CDR2 YSYEKL, per germline. The CDR3 consists of 15 residues. CDR3 loop: CASSQNLLPGGIQHF. The CDR3 DNA reads as TGCGCCAGCAGCCAAAACTTACTTCCTGGGGGCATTCAGCACTTC.

V and J are TRBV5-5 and TRBJ1-3; unclear D gene. CDR3 length: 14 residues. V dropped 4 bases and J dropped 0 bases, with 8 bases sitting between them. CDR1 SGHKS and CDR2 YYEKEE come from the germline V gene (reference sequence). The CDR3 sequence is CASSPWLSGNTIYF. The CDR3 region has the DNA TGTGCCAGCAGCCCGTGGCTCTCTGGAAACACCATATATTTT.

This chain joins TRBV11-2 and TRBJ2-3; TRBD2 aligns across 12 bases. V dropped 2 bases and J dropped 0; count of bases not matched to a gene: 6. The CDR3 loop spans 18 amino acids. Germline loops: CDR1 SGHAT, CDR2 FQNNGV. The DNA for the CDR3 is TGTGCCAGCAGCTTACGAGCTAGCGGGAGGGTTAGCACAGATACGCAGTATTTT. Translating it yields CASSLRASGRVSTDTQYF.

The chain carries TRBV6-5 and TRBJ2-2; D might be TRBD1 (5 bases). This CDR3 comprises 18 residues. Germline CDR1 reads MNHEY; CDR2 reads SVGAGI. V was pared by 2 bases and J by 3 bases, with 19 bases between. CDR3 DNA: TGTGCCAGCAGTTACAGGGGTGCGACGGGTTCGGACACCGGGGAGCTGTTTTTT. Translation gives CASSYRGATGSDTGELFF.

This clonotype was recorded once. This may arise from a read error, as a much more abundant clone is one base away. The conserved phenylalanine or tryptophan is not found at the CDR3 terminus, so this likely reflects a read error. The chain couples TRBV4-1 to TRBJ1-2; the D is unclear. V was trimmed by 0 bases and J by 7 bases, leaving 12 bases between them. Germline CDR1 and CDR2: MGHRA and YSYEKL. The CDR3 contains 14 residues. CDR3: CASSQEGPAFGYTL. The DNA of the CDR3 is TGCGCCAGCAGCCAAGAGGGCCCGGCGTTTGGCTACACCTTA.

The chain combines TRBV4-1 with TRBJ1-2; 10 bases are a match to TRBD1. Unmatched junction bases numbered 6, after V lost 2 bases and J lost 6 bases. Germline V gene lookup returns CDR1 MGHRA and CDR2 YSYEKL. The CDR3 covers 15 residues. CDR3 amino acids: CASSQPGTGVHGYTF. DNA for the CDR3: TGCGCCAGCAGCCAACCCGGGACAGGGGTACATGGCTACACCTTC.

This clonotype appeared a few times. This chain joins TRBV5-6 and TRBJ2-4; D may correspond to TRBD1 or TRBD2 (5 bases each). Germline CDR1 and CDR2: SGHDT and YYEEEE. The CDR3 consists of 15 residues. Trimming cost V 0 bases and J 7 bases, with 14 bases left between them. The CDR3 sequence: CASSLGPGTVNIQYF. The CDR3 nucleotides are TGTGCCAGCAGCTTGGGGCCCGGGACGGTGAACATTCAGTACTTC.

This sequence joins TRBV29-1 and TRBJ2-5, with TRBD2 identical over 14 bases. Germline V gene lookup returns CDR1 SQVTM and CDR2 ANQGSEA. This CDR3 is built from 18 residues. The trim removed 6 bases at V and 4 bases at J, leaving 16 bases unmatched. The CDR3 DNA follows: TGCAGCGTCATGGGGGGGATGGGACTAGCGGGAGTTCTAGAGACCCAGTACTTC. It yields the protein CSVMGGMGLAGVLETQYF.

Concerning this clonotype itself: A much larger clonotype is one base distant, so this may be a read error. The V gene is TRBV29-1, the J gene TRBJ2-7; maybe TRBD1 (6 bases). In germline, CDR1 is SQVTM, CDR2 ANQGSEA. This CDR3 is 12 amino acids long. CDR3 in amino acids: CSVEGQCYEQYF. The CDR3 coding sequence is TGCAGCGTCGAAGGACAGTGCTACGAGCAGTACTTC.

J is TRBJ2-7 and V is TRBV30; 7 nucleotides match TRBD2. The CDR3 extends over 14 amino acids. CDR1 and CDR2 from the germline V gene are GTSNPN and SVGIG (reference sequence). With 0 bases clipped from V and 0 bases from J, the junction kept 2 bases outside the gene matches. This CDR3 reads CAWSVAGSSYEQYF. The CDR3 DNA is TGTGCCTGGAGTGTAGCGGGGAGCTCCTACGAGCAGTACTTC.

The chain joins TRBV6-1 to TRBJ2-3; D not certain. Trimming left V 0 bases short and J 6 bases short, with 4 bases between. The CDR3 loop spans 12 amino acids. Germline CDR1 and CDR2: MNHNS and SASEGT. CDR3: CASSEAVDTQYF. The CDR3 DNA reads TGTGCCAGCAGTGAAGCGGTGGATACGCAGTATTTT.

This clonotype has only a few counts. The rearrangement links TRBV5-1 to TRBJ1-1, with 8 bases identical to TRBD1. The CDR3 sequence is 16 residues long. CDR1 is SGHRS, CDR2 YFSETQ, per germline. Trimming cost V 4 bases and J 2 bases; bases outside gene matches: 10. The CDR3 coding sequence is TGCGCCAGCAGCCCCCAAACAGGGGGTACAAACACTGAAGCTTTCTTT. This encodes CASSPQTGGTNTEAFF.